This T cell receptor beta chain was sequenced during a study of Graves' ophthalmopathy and Graves' hyperthyroidism. Whole-study results and caveats: Progression of ophthalmopathy was predicted by the model with roughly 70% sensitivity and 72.22% specificity. Most expanded clonotypes in thyroid above 0.001 frequency also showed up in blood.

Hyperthyroidism patients had new diagnoses, durations under 2 months, and ages of 18 to 65. Other autoimmune disease, uncontrolled infection, pregnancy and lactation led to exclusion. RNA served as the template for amplifying TCR beta CDR3 regions. Investigators did first-round RT-PCR with HTBI primers, then second-round multiplex PCR. TCRdb fed the multiplex PCR reads into MiXCR, producing one record per CDR3 protein. The sample consists of about 390,000 distinct CDR3 sequences, 15% to 17% of them appearing once. Losses at the gene ends were 3 bases for V and 2 bases for J; bases not matched to a gene: 3. The V gene's germline CDR1 is SGHAT and CDR2 FQNNGV. This CDR3 region has 15 residues. This clonotype was seen ten or more times. Its antigen is undetermined.

The chain links TRBV11-2 to TRBJ2-7; 11 bases match TRBD1. The material sequenced was peripheral blood. The receptor's source is a woman aged 18-30 years with stable Graves' hyperthyroidism. The CDR3 coding sequence is TGTGCCAGCAGCTTCCGGACAGGGGGCACCTACGAGCAGTACTTC. It specifies CASSFRTGGTYEQYF. The full variable domain, its missing parts supplied by reference TRBV11-2 and TRBJ2-7, is EAGVAQSPRYKIIEKRQSVAFWCNPISGHATLYWYQQILGQGPKLLIQFQNNGVVDDSQLPKDRFSAERLKGVDSTLKIQPAKLEDSAVYLCASSFRTGGTYEQYFGPGTRLTVT.